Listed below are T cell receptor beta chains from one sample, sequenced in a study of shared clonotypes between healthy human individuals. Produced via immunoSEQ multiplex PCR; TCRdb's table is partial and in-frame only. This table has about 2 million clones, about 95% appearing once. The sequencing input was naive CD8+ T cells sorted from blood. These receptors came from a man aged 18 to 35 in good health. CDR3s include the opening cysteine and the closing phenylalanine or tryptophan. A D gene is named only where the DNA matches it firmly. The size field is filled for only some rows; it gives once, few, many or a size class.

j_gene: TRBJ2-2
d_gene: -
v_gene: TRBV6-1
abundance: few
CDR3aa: CASMSRIGEAGELFF
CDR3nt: TGTGCCAGCATGTCAAGAATCGGTGAAGCCGGGGAGCTGTTTTTT

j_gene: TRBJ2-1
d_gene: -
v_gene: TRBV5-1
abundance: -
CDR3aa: CASSPVSIGARSYNEQFF
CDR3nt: TGCGCCAGCAGCCCGGTCTCAATAGGGGCCAGGTCCTACAATGAGCAGTTCTTC

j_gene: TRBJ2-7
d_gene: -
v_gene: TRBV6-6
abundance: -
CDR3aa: CASSYNLREYSYEQYF
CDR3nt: TGTGCCAGCAGTTACAACCTCCGCGAGTACTCCTACGAGCAGTACTTC

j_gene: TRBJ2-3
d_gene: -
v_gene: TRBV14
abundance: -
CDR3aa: CASSQRLGADTQYF
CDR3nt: TGTGCCAGCAGCCAAAGGCTAGGCGCAGATACGCAGTATTTT

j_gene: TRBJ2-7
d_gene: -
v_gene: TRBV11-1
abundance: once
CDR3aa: CASSLPSKGYYRRYF
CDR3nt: TGTGCCAGCAGCTTACCTTCAAAGGGGTATTACCGCCGCTACTTC

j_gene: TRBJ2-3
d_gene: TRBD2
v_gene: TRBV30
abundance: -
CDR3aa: CAWRDLAGGDTQYF
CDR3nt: TGTGCCTGGAGAGACTTAGCGGGAGGAGATACGCAGTATTTT

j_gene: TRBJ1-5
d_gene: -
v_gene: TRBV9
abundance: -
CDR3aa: CASSVVDRAGVDQPQHF
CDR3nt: TGTGCCAGCAGCGTAGTCGATAGGGCAGGGGTGGATCAGCCCCAGCATTTT

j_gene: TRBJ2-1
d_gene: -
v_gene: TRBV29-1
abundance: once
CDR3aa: CSVEGHRDGPNEQFF
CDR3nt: TGCAGCGTTGAAGGGCACCGGGACGGACCCAATGAGCAGTTCTTC

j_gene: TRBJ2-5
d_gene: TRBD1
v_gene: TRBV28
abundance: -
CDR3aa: CASSFSQTGGGETQYF
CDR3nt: TGTGCCAGCAGTTTCTCTCAGACAGGGGGCGGCGAGACCCAGTACTTC

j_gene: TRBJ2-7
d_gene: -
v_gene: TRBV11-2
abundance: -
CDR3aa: CASSLDRQTSYEQYF
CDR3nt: TGTGCCAGCAGCCTCGACAGACAGACCTCCTACGAGCAGTACTTC

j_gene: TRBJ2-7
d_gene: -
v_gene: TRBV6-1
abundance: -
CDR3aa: CASRRTGDYEQYF
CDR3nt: TGTGCCAGCAGACGGACGGGAGACTACGAGCAGTACTTC

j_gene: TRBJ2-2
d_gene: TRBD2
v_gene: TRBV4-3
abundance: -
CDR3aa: CASSQDFLRELAGVGELFF
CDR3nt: TGCGCCAGCAGCCAAGATTTTCTTCGGGAGCTAGCGGGGGTCGGGGAGCTGTTTTTT

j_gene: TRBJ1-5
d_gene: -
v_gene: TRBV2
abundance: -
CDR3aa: CASSEKPESNQPQHF
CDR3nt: TGTGCCAGCAGTGAAAAGCCGGAAAGCAATCAGCCCCAGCATTTT

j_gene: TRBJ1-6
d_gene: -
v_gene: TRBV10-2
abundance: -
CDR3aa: CASRGGVSVDSPLHF
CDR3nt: TGCGCCAGCAGGGGAGGCGTATCGGTAGATTCACCCCTCCACTTT

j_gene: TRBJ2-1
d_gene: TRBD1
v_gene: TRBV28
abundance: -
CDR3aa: CASSFLTGSSYNEQFF
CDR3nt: TGTGCCAGCAGTTTCCTGACAGGGAGCTCCTACAATGAGCAGTTCTTC

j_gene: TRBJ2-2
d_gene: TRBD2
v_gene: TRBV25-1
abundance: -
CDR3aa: CASSGGLAQTGELFF
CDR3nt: TGTGCCAGCAGTGGTGGACTAGCACAGACCGGGGAGCTGTTTTTT

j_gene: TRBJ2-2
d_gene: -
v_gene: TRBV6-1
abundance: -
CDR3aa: CASSPPRGSTGELFF
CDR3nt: TGTGCCAGCAGTCCACCCAGGGGATCCACCGGGGAGCTGTTTTTT

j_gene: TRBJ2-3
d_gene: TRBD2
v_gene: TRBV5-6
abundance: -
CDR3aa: CASSAGLAGFTDTQYF
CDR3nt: TGTGCCAGCAGCGCTGGACTAGCGGGGTTCACAGATACGCAGTATTTT

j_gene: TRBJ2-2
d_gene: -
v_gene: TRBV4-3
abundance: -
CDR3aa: CASSQPGGVANTGELFF
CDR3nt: TGCGCCAGCAGCCAACCCGGCGGGGTAGCGAACACCGGGGAGCTGTTTTTT

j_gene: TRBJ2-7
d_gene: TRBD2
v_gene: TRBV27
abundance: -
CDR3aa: CASSFGRGVSYEQYF
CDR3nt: TGTGCCAGCAGTTTCGGGCGGGGGGTCTCCTACGAGCAGTACTTC

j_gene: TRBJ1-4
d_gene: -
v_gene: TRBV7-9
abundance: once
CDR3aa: CASSLGNTGGFGEKLFF
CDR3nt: TGTGCCAGCAGCTTAGGGAACACCGGGGGGTTTGGTGAAAAACTGTTTTTT

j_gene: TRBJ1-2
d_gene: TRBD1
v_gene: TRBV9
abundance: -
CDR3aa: CASSDHRGLNGYTF
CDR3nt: TGTGCCAGCAGCGACCACAGGGGGCTTAATGGCTACACCTTC

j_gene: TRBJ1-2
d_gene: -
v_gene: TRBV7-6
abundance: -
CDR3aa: CASSYDNYGYTF
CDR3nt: TGTGCCAGCAGCTATGACAACTATGGCTACACCTTC

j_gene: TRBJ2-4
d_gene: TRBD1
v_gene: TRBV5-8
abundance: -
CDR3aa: CASSLGQGKNIQYF
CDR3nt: TGTGCCAGCAGCTTGGGACAGGGGAAAAACATTCAGTACTTC

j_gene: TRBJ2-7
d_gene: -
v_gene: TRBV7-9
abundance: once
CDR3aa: CASSSDTLREQYF
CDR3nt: TGTGCCAGCAGCTCGGACACCCTCCGCGAGCAGTACTTC

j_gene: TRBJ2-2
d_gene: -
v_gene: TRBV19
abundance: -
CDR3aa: CASFYGELFF
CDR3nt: TGTGCCAGCTTCTACGGGGAGCTGTTTTTT

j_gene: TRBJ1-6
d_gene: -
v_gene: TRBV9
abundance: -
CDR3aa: CASSGPGLGGRNSPLHF
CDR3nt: TGTGCCAGCAGCGGACCGGGCCTCGGGGGCAGAAATTCACCCCTCCACTTT

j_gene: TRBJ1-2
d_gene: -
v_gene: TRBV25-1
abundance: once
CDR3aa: CASSVGHGEGYTF
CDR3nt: TGTGCCAGCAGTGTCGGACACGGGGAAGGCTACACCTTC

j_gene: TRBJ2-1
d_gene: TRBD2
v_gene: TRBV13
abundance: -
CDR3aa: CASSLAASGRVEQFF
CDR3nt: TGTGCCAGCAGCTTAGCGGCTAGCGGGAGAGTTGAGCAGTTCTTC

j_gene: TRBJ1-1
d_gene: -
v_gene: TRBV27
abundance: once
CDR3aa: CASRSGPRTEAFF
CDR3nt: TGTGCCAGCAGGTCGGGCCCAAGGACTGAAGCTTTCTTT

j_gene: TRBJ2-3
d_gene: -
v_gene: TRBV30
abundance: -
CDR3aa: CAWRRDSSTDTQYF
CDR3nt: TGTGCCTGGAGGAGGGACTCTAGCACAGATACGCAGTATTTT

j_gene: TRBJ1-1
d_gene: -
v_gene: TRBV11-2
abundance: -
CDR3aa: CASSLTSEAFF
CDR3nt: TGTGCCAGCAGCTTAACGTCCGAAGCTTTCTTT

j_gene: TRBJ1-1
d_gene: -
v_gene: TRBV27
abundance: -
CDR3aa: CASSLTRVNTEAFF
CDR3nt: TGTGCCAGCAGTTTAACCAGGGTGAACACTGAAGCTTTCTTT

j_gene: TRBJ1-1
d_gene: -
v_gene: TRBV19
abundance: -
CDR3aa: CASMDKISMNTEAFF
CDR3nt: TGTGCCAGTATGGACAAAATCTCTATGAACACTGAAGCTTTCTTT

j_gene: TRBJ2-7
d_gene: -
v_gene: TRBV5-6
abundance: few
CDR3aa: CASQSAAYEQYF
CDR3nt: TGTGCCAGCCAAAGCGCTGCCTACGAGCAGTACTTC

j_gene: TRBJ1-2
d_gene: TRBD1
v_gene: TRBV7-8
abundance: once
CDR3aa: CASSFPMQGAPDYGYTF
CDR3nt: TGTGCCAGCAGCTTCCCGATGCAGGGGGCGCCCGACTATGGCTACACCTTC

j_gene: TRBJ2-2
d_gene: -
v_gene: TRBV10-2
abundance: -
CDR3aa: CASSESGAGANTGELFF
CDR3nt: TGCGCCAGCAGTGAGTCTGGTGCGGGCGCGAACACCGGGGAGCTGTTTTTT

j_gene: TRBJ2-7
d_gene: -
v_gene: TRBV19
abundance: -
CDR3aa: CASRPNRVPPGEQYF
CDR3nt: TGTGCCAGTAGGCCCAATCGCGTCCCGCCCGGCGAGCAGTACTTC

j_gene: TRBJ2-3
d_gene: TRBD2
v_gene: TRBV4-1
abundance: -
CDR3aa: CASTAGGTQYF
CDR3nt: TGCGCCAGCACAGCGGGGGGTACGCAGTATTTT

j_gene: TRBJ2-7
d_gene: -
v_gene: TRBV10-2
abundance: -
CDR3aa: CASENRYEQYF
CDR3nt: TGCGCCAGCGAGAACAGGTACGAGCAGTACTTC

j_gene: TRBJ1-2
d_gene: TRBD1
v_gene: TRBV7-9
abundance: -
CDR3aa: CASSSSTGGVYYGYTF
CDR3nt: TGTGCCAGCAGCTCTAGCACAGGGGGCGTTTACTATGGCTACACCTTC

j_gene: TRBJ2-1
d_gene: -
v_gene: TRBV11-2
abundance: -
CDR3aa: CASSRDDEQFF
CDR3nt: TGTGCCAGCAGCCGAGATGATGAGCAGTTCTTC

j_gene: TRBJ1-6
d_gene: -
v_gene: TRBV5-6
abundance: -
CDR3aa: CASGSMGSPLHF
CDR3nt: TGTGCCAGCGGATCCATGGGTTCACCCCTCCACTTT

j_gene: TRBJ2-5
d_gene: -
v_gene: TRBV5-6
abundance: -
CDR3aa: CASSPTSQETQYF
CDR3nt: TGTGCCAGCAGCCCGACTAGTCAAGAGACCCAGTACTTC

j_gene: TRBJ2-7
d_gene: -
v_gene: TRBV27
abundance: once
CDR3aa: CASSSGLSYEQYF
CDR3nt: TGTGCCAGCAGTTCAGGGCTCTCCTACGAGCAGTACTTC

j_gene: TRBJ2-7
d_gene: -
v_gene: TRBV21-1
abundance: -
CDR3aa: CASSKVTSSYEQYF
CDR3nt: TGTGCCAGCAGCAAAGTGACGAGCTCCTACGAGCAGTACTTC

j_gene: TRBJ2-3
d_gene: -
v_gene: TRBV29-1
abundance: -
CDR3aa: CSVEPLRGAVSDTQYF
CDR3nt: TGCAGCGTTGAACCTCTAAGAGGGGCAGTTAGTGATACGCAGTATTTT

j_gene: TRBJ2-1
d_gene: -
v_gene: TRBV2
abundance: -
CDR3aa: CASSGQVAGNEQFF
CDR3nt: TGTGCCAGCAGTGGGCAGGTTGCGGGCAATGAGCAGTTCTTC

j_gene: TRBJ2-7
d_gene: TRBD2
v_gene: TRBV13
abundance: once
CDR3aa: CASSLVGSGGPSSYEQYF
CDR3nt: TGTGCCAGCAGCTTAGTGGGTAGCGGGGGCCCTAGCTCCTACGAGCAGTACTTC

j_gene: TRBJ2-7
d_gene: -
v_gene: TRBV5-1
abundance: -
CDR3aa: CASSLGQRGLTDYEQYF
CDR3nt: TGCGCCAGCAGCTTGGGACAAAGGGGCCTTACGGACTACGAGCAGTACTTC